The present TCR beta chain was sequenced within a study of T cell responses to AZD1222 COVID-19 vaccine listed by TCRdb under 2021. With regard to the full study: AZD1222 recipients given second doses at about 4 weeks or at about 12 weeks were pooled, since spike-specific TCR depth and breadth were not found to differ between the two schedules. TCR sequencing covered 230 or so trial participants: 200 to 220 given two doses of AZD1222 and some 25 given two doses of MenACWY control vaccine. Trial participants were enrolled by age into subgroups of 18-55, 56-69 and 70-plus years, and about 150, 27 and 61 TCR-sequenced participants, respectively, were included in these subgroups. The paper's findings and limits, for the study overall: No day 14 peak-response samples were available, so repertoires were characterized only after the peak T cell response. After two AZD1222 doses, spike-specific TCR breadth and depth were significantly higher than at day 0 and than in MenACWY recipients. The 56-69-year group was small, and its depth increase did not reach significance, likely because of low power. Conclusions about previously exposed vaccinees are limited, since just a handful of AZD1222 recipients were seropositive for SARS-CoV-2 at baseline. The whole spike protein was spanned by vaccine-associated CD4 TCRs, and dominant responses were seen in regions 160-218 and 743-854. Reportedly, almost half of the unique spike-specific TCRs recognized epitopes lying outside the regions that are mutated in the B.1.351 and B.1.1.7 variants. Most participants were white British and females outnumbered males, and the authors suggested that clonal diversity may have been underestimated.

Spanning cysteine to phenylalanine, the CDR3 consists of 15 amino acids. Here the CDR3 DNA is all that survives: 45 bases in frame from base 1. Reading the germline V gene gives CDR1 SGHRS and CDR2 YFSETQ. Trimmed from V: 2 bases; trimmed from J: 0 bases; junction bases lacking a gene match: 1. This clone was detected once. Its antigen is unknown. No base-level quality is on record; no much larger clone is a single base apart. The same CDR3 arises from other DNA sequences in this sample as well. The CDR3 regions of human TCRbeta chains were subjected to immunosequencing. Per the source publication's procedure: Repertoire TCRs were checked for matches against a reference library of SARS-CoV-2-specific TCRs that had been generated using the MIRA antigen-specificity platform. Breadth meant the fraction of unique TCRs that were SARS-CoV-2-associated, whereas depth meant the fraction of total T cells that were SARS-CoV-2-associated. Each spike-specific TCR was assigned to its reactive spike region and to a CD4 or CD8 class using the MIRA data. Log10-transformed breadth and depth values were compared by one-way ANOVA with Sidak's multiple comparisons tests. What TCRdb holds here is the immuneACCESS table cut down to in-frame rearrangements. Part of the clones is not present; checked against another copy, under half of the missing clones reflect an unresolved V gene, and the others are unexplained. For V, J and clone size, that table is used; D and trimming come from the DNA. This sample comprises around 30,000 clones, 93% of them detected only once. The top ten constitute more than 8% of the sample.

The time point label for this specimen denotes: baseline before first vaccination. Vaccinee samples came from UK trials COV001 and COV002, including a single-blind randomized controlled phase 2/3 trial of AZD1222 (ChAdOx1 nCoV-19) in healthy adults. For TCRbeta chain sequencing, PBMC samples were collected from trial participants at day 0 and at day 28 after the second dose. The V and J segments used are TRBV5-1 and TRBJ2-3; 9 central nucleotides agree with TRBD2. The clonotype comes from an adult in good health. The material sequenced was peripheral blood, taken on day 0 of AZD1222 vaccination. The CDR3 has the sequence CASSFGTSSTDTQYF. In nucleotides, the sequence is TGCGCCAGCAGCTTCGGGACTAGCAGCACAGATACGCAGTATTTT.